This T cell receptor (beta chain) comes out of a study of shared clonotypes between healthy human individuals. Points on this clone: Its antigen is as yet unknown.

The input for sorted-subset replicate PCRs was about 200 ng DNA, tens of thousands of T cell genomes. Repertoires were generated with immunoSEQ multiplex PCR, while TCRdb's copy carries only in-frame clones and drops some. The sample includes over 2,000,000 clones, just over 90% of them seen just once. Germline assignment: CDR1 SGHVS and CDR2 FQNEAQ. V was pared by 4 bases and J by 3 bases, with 18 bases between. There are 17 residues in the CDR3. Findings of the study overall: With four donors compared, approximately 5% of naive CD4 clonotypes were shared.

Naive CD8 cells, CD45RO-negative and positively selected for CCR7, excluded terminally differentiated effector memory CD45RA+ cells. The donor population consisted of healthy HIV-negative adults with no recent acute infections or vaccinations. The gene calls are TRBV7-8 and TRBJ1-4, with TRBD1 as a possible D gene (6 bases). This TCR derives from a man aged 18 to 35 in good health. Some clones in this sample may be carry-over from other donors' samples. The specimen sequenced was naive CD8+ T cells from PBMCs. CDR3 nucleotides: TGTGCCAGCAGCTCCCCCTGGGACACGGCCCCTAATGAAAAACTGTTTTTT. It is translated as CASSSPWDTAPNEKLFF.